This T cell receptor (beta chain) was sequenced for a study of cytomegalovirus exposure and HLA in healthy donors. Study-wide points: 150 or so TCR beta chains were listed as cytomegalovirus-associated.

Sequenced by immunoSEQ multiplex PCR; TCRdb stores in-frame clones only, minus some. The table includes about 160,000 clones, approximately 90% detected once. CDR3 length equals 15 residues. Trimming cost V 2 bases and J 7 bases; bases outside gene matches: 9. Germline CDR1 is SGHAT and CDR2 is FQNNGV. This clone was picked up a small number of times. What it binds is unknown. Material: PBMCs. The chain has TRBV11-2 and TRBJ2-7; 9 bases are shared with TRBD1. This receptor was taken from a man aged 18 to 29 in good health and CMV-seronegative. The CDR3 DNA is TGTGCCAGCAGCTTATTAGGGTCCGGACAGGGGGAGCAGTACTTC. Encoded protein: CASSLLGSGQGEQYF.